This T cell receptor (beta chain) was sequenced in a study of neurological immune-mediated disorders. The authors made cDNA by 5'RACE with 10-nucleotide random UMIs. Each CDR3 protein gets one entry after TCRdb re-called the 5' RACE reads with MiXCR. The sample shows 45,000 to 55,000 distinct CDR3 sequences, about 3.5% of them seen only once. In this sample, this clonotype turned up many times. The CDR3 contains 16 residues. Germline CDR1 SSHAT, CDR2 FNYEAQ (reference sequence). Germline trimming cut 4 bases from V and 4 bases from J; bases unmatched to any gene: 12. This chain links TRBV7-7 with TRBJ2-5; 7 nucleotides align to TRBD1. The clonotype originates from a man aged 35-49 years with multiple sclerosis. Material: PBMCs. The CDR3 DNA follows: TGTGCCAGCAGCTACGGACAGGAGAGTAGAGTAGAGACCCAGTACTTC. Translated, it gives CASSYGQESRVETQYF.